This TCR beta chain was found in a study of identical twins. Overall study results and limits: Some out-of-frame alpha sequences were shared by twins, and these showed excess low generation probability.

A universal primer site was added by template switching, and unique molecular identifiers were carried by the cDNA. TCRdb re-analysed the 5' RACE reads in MiXCR, keeping a single row per CDR3 protein. The sample contains about 570,000 distinct CDR3 sequences, 9.5% to 10% of which appear only once. V was clipped by 6 bases and J by 6 bases; unmatched bases: 9. CDR3 length equals 14 residues. On this clonotype: The antigen remains unidentified.

The same data also contributed to another study, on yellow fever vaccine responses in identical twins.

The chain employs TRBV12-3 or TRBV12-4 and TRBJ1-1; TRBD1 matches at 8 bases. The material sequenced was PBMCs. This TCR was recovered from a young woman in good health. CDR3 coding DNA: TGTGCCAGCAGCTCACAGGGGGGTTTGGCTGAAGCTTTCTTT. Translating it yields CASSSQGGLAEAFF.